A single sample is the source of the 16 T cell receptor beta chains below, sequenced in a study of T cell clones after liver transplantation. Measured with immunoSEQ multiplex PCR; TCRdb has only the in-frame clones, and not every one. The table lists roughly 70,000 clones, 80% of them singletons. The material sequenced was CD4+ T cells from blood, taken before liver transplant. These receptors were obtained from a human donor who received a liver transplant.

The V call is TRBV7-2, the J call TRBJ2-2, with D unclear. Trimming cost V 1 base and J 6 bases, with 15 bases left between them. Germline loops: CDR1 SGHTA, CDR2 FQGNSA. This CDR3 is 16 amino acids long. This chain's CDR3 is CASSLGPTQGAGELFF. In nucleotides, the CDR3 is TGTGCCAGCAGCTTAGGCCCTACCCAAGGTGCCGGGGAGCTGTTTTTT.

The V call is TRBV27, the J call TRBJ1-4, with 9 positions matching TRBD1. Trimming removed 4 bases from V and 1 base from J; junction bases left unmatched: 10. Germline V lookup: CDR1 MNHEY, CDR2 SMNVEV (reference sequence). The CDR3 loop spans 18 amino acids. CDR3 sequence reads: CASSSQPGQGRTNEKLFF. DNA of the CDR3: TGTGCCAGCAGTTCCCAGCCGGGACAGGGTCGAACTAATGAAAAACTGTTTTTT.

The J gene is TRBJ2-1, the V gene TRBV4-3; the D gene is possibly TRBD2 (6 bases). CDR1 and CDR2 from the germline V gene are LGHNA and YSLEER. This CDR3 is 15 amino acids long. V lost 4 bases to trimming and J lost 2 bases, with 12 bases between them. For the CDR3, the DNA is TGCGCCAGCAGCCTGGAGGGGACCGCCTACAATGAGCAGTTCTTC. Translated, it gives CASSLEGTAYNEQFF.

The gene calls are TRBV5-6 and TRBJ2-3; 9 nucleotides match TRBD2. With 1 base clipped from V and 5 bases from J, the junction kept 2 bases outside the gene matches. The CDR3 contains 14 residues. Germline-derived CDR1 and CDR2 are SGHDT and YYEEEE. CDR3 amino acids: CASSLLAGEDTQYF. CDR3 nucleotide sequence: TGTGCCAGCAGCTTGTTAGCGGGAGAAGATACGCAGTATTTT.

The CDR3 region is CASSTGRLSGELFF. The CDR3 region has the DNA TGTGCCAGCAGTACCGGGCGTCTTTCCGGGGAGCTGTTTTTT. The chain employs TRBV27 and TRBJ2-2; no firm D call. The CDR3 totals 14 residues. Trimming stripped 5 bases from V and 6 bases from J, with 13 bases between. CDR1 is MNHEY and CDR2 is SMNVEV in the germline V gene (reference sequence).

This clone is termed medium-sized. Other nucleotide sequences from this sample produce the same CDR3. The chain employs TRBV28 and TRBJ1-5; D is uncertain. The CDR3 is made up of 14 amino acids. V was clipped by 4 bases and J by 1 base, with 8 bases between them. Germline lookup yields CDR1 MDHEN and CDR2 SYDVKM. This chain's CDR3 is CASSSTGSNQPQHF. CDR3 nucleotides: TGTGCCAGCAGTTCCACGGGAAGCAATCAGCCCCAGCATTTT.

The CDR3, as DNA: TGTGCCAGCAGCATTGCTGGGACACCCATATATAACTATGGCTACACCTTC. Translating gives CASSIAGTPIYNYGYTF. The gene calls are TRBV5-6 and TRBJ1-2, with D possibly being TRBD1 (6 bases). CDR3 length equals 17 residues. Trimming cost V 4 bases and J 1 base, with 20 bases left between them. Germline values: CDR1 SGHDT, CDR2 YYEEEE.

The gene calls are TRBV5-1 and TRBJ1-2; D is perhaps TRBD1 (6 bases). Germline V gene data show CDR1 as SGHRS and CDR2 as YFSETQ. CDR3 length: 15 residues. Trimming left V 3 bases short and J 6 bases short, with 18 bases between. CDR3 in amino acids: CASSSTGATPDGYTF. CDR3 DNA: TGCGCCAGCAGCTCGACAGGAGCGACCCCCGATGGCTACACCTTC.

The V call is TRBV15, the J call TRBJ1-3, with 10 bases aligning to TRBD1. The CDR3 runs to 15 residues. V trimming: 9 bases; J trimming: 3 bases; junction bases outside the gene matches: 8. Germline assignment: CDR1 LNHNV and CDR2 YYDKDF (reference sequence). The CDR3 region has the DNA TGTGCCACACTTCAGGACAGGGGGTTTGGAAACACCATATATTTT. It translates to CATLQDRGFGNTIYF.

The chain links TRBV5-1 to TRBJ2-2; 8 bases agree with TRBD2. V lost 1 base to trimming and J lost 2 bases; unmatched junction nucleotides: 7. CDR1 is SGHRS, CDR2 YFSETQ, per germline. The CDR3 consists of 17 residues. As DNA, the CDR3 is TGCGCCAGCAGCTTGTCGGGAGGGCCTAAAAACACCGGGGAGCTGTTTTTT. Its protein product is CASSLSGGPKNTGELFF.

The chain links TRBV30 to TRBJ2-2; the D gene is possibly TRBD1 (5 bases). The CDR3 has 13 residues. Germline-derived CDR1 and CDR2 are GTSNPN and SVGIG (reference sequence). The V and J ends lost 2 bases and 6 bases respectively, with 10 bases between them. The CDR3 sequence: CAWSKGASGELFF. The DNA for the CDR3 is TGTGCCTGGAGTAAAGGGGCCTCCGGGGAGCTGTTTTTT.

This clone was recorded a few times. V and J are TRBV4-1 and TRBJ1-1; the D gene is possibly TRBD1 (5 bases). This CDR3 has 15 amino acids. Germline assignment: CDR1 MGHRA and CDR2 YSYEKL. Trimming took off 0 bases at V and 5 bases at J, with 13 bases between the two ends. In DNA form, the CDR3 reads TGCGCCAGCAGCCAAGACCCCCACAGGTTGACTGAAGCTTTCTTT. As protein: CASSQDPHRLTEAFF.

The chain joins TRBV4-3 to TRBJ1-1; weak D call: TRBD1 (6 bases). The V and J ends lost 4 bases and 2 bases respectively, with 11 bases between them. This CDR3 has 14 amino acids. CDR1 and CDR2 (germline): LGHNA, YSLEER. The CDR3 DNA reads as TGCGCCAGCAGCCTAGGGGGACTAAACACTGAAGCTTTCTTT. Its protein product is CASSLGGLNTEAFF.

About this clone: At one boundary the junction diverges from the germline segment, which might be a read error. V and J are TRBV29-1 and TRBJ2-1; weak D call: TRBD2 (8 bases). The length of the CDR3 is 12 residues. Germline CDR1 and CDR2: SQVTM and ANQGSEA. The CDR3 here is CSVVIAGQKSLF. CDR3 bases: TGCAGCGTTGTGATAGCGGGACAGAAGTCGCTCTTC.

This clone was detected a few times. The chain uses TRBV6-5 and TRBJ1-2; D might be TRBD1 (6 bases). Deletions cut 6 bases from V and 8 bases from J, with 19 bases between. Germline-derived CDR1 and CDR2 are MNHEY and SVGAGI. CDR3 length equals 14 residues. DNA of the CDR3: TGTGCCAGCAGCGCGATGGGGGGCCGGGAGGGCTACACCTTC. Residues: CASSAMGGREGYTF.

Regarding this clone: The sample contains more than one DNA sequence encoding this CDR3. This chain joins TRBV9 and TRBJ2-1, with TRBD2 matching over 8 bases. CDR1 is SGDLS and CDR2 is YYNGEE in the germline V gene. CDR3 size: 15 residues. The V segment lost 2 bases and the J segment 4 bases; nucleotides outside the gene matches: 5. The CDR3 is CASSVTGGFYNEQFF. The CDR3 nucleotides read TGTGCCAGCAGCGTTACGGGAGGGTTTTACAATGAGCAGTTCTTC.